This T cell receptor (beta chain) was captured by sequencing in a study of blood T cell repertoires in COVID-19. Study-wide context: COVID-19 samples, acute and convalescent, were from the United States, Italy and Spain. Sample material is recorded as cDNA or gDNA derived from T cells, B-cell-depleted T cells, or PBMCs.

The V segment lost 4 bases and the J segment 0 bases; nucleotides outside the gene matches: 3. This CDR3 region has 15 residues. Germline V lookup: CDR1 SGHTS, CDR2 YDEGEE. Recovered Cohort 3 donors showed two negative PCRs, clearance, or symptom resolution. Original data processing: Reference gene primer amplification gave estimated nucleated cell counts. Clones were read by immunoSEQ multiplex PCR, and TCRdb kept only the in-frame ones, dropping some. V, J and clone size derive from that table, while D and trimming were established from the DNA sequence. The table shows around 290,000 clones, with about nine tenths occurring only once.

V gene TRBV5-8 combines with J gene TRBJ1-5, with 8 positions matching TRBD1. The sequence was obtained from a woman under 40 who had recovered from COVID-19. Sequences were obtained from PBMCs or T cells enriched from blood (not recorded which). The CDR3: CASSGTGYSNQPQHF. The CDR3, as DNA: TGTGCCAGCAGCGGGACAGGCTATAGCAATCAGCCCCAGCATTTT.